This T cell receptor (beta chain) was captured by sequencing in a study of blood T cell repertoires in COVID-19. At the level of the study: Samples of COVID-19 (acute and convalescent) were obtained from the United States, Italy and Spain. PBMCs, B-cell-depleted T cells, or T cells provided the cDNA or gDNA that made up the material.

Original processing methods: Counts of nucleated cells, estimated from reference gene primer amplification, were obtained. The assay was immunoSEQ multiplex PCR, and TCRdb's table has in-frame clones only and misses some. V and J calls plus clone size are reproduced from that table; the DNA served to infer D and trimming. The sample shows some 70,000 clones, about 87% of them seen only once. CDR3 length: 15 amino acids. Trimming removed 0 bases from V and 7 bases from J; junction bases left unmatched: 4. Germline CDR1 SGHRS, CDR2 YFSETQ. The chain joins TRBV5-1 to TRBJ1-6; 7 nucleotides line up with TRBD1. The sample was peripheral blood. The sequence was collected from a man aged 50-59 years with active COVID-19. CDR3 amino acids: CASSLGGQRNSPLHF. The DNA of the CDR3 is TGCGCCAGCAGCTTGGGGGGACAGCGGAATTCACCCCTCCACTTT.